The entry below gives a single T cell receptor beta chain sequence along with its context. Its antigen is not known. In TCRdb, the 5' RACE reads were re-called with MiXCR into one record per CDR3 protein. This table has over 450,000 distinct CDR3 sequences, about 12% appearing once. The entry originates in a study of CD8 T cells in ankylosing spondylitis. CDR3 size: 15 residues. With V trimmed by 3 bases and J by 10 bases, 9 bases remained unmatched. CDR1 and CDR2 from the germline V gene are KGHSH and LQKENI. General study results and limits: Characteristic, it appeared, of ankylosing spondylitis blood was a TCR beta motif of roughly eight highly homologous variants.

The specimen sequenced was blood, either unsorted or a sorted T cell fraction (not recorded which). This sequence joins TRBV18 and TRBJ2-7; the match to TRBD2 covers 13 bases. The TCR sequence derives from a male donor with ankylosing spondylitis. CDR3 nucleotides: TGTGCCAGCTCACCTAGGGGGACTAGCGGGGAGCCACAGTACTTC. Translation gives CASSPRGTSGEPQYF.